This is a list of T cell receptor beta chains from one sample in a study of blood T cell repertoires in COVID-19. The data were produced by immunoSEQ multiplex PCR, yet TCRdb's version contains in-frame clones alone and is incomplete. The sample contains a few hundred thousand clones, 70% to 90% of which appear only once. The sample was peripheral blood. These receptors were obtained from a woman in her 30s who had recovered from COVID-19. CDR3s include the opening cysteine and the closing phenylalanine or tryptophan.

>TRBJ2-1|TRBV19
CASSIMGQGGNEQFF
>TRBJ2-1|TRBV5-1
CASSPQWGQDNEQFF
>TRBJ1-5|TRBV7-2
CASSPTFGGALVGQPQHF
>TRBJ1-1|TRBV20-1
CSASSQSQALNTEAFF
>TRBJ2-5|TRBV24-1
CATSAGEETQYF
>TRBJ2-7|TRBV4-1
CASSQSPRGGLSYEQYF
>TRBJ1-1|TRBV14
CASARQANTEAFF
>TRBJ2-1|TRBV21-1
CASSKAAVGASGYEQFF
>TRBJ1-2|TRBV7-2
CASSRQGYGYTF
>TRBJ2-5|TRBV2
CASSGTGQETQYF
>TRBJ1-1|TRBV19
CASSPLILRGEGNTEAFF
>TRBJ1-3|TRBV5-8
CASSPRGGYISGNTIYF
>TRBJ1-3|TRBV18
CASSPLMSSGNTIYF